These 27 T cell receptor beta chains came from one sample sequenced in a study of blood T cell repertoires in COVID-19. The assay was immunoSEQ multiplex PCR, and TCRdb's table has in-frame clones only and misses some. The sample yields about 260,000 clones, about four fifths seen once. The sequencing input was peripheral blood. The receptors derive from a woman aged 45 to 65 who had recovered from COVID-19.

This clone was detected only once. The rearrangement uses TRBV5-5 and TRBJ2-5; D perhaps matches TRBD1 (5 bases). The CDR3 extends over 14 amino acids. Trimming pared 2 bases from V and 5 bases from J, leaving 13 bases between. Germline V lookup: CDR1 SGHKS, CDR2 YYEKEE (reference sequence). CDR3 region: CASSLDWGLETQYF. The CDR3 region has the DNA TGTGCCAGCAGCTTAGACTGGGGCTTGGAGACCCAGTACTTC.

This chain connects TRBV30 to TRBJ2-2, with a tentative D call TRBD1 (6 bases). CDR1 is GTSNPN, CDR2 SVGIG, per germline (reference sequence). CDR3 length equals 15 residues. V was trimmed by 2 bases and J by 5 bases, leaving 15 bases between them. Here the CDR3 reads CAWSLGAKLTGELFF. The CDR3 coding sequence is TGTGCCTGGAGTTTGGGGGCGAAGCTTACCGGGGAGCTGTTTTTT.

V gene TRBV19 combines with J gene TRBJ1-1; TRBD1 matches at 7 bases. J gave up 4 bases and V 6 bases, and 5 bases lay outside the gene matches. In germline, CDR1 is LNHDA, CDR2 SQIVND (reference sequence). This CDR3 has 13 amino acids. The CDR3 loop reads CASSFTGVTEAFF. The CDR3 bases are TGTGCCAGTAGCTTCACAGGGGTCACTGAAGCTTTCTTT.

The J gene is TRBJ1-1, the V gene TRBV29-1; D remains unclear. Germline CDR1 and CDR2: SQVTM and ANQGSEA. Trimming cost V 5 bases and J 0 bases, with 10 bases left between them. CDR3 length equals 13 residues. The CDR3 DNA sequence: TGCAGCGTTACAGACTACTTGAACACTGAAGCTTTCTTT. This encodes CSVTDYLNTEAFF.

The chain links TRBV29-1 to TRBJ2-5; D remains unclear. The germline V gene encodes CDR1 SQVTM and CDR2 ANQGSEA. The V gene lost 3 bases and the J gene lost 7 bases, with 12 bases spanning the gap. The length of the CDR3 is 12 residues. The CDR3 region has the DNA TGCAGCGTTGAGGTCAGGTTCCCGACCCAGTACTTC. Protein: CSVEVRFPTQYF. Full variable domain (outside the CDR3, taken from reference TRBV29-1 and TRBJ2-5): SAVISQKPSRDICQRGTSLTIQCQVDSQVTMMFWYRQQPGQSLTLIATANQGSEATYESGFVIDKFPISRPNLTFSTLTVSNMSPEDSSIYLCSVEVRFPTQYFGPGTRLLVL.

DNA for the CDR3: TGTGCCAGCAGGCCGGGACAGGGGACCTCAGAGACCCAGTACTTC. Translating gives CASRPGQGTSETQYF. The chain couples TRBV7-8 to TRBJ2-5; 10 bases are a match to TRBD1. The length of the CDR3 is 15 residues. Per the germline V gene, CDR1 is SGHVS and CDR2 is FQNEAQ. The ends lost 6 bases at V and 4 bases at J; junction bases unmatched: 8.

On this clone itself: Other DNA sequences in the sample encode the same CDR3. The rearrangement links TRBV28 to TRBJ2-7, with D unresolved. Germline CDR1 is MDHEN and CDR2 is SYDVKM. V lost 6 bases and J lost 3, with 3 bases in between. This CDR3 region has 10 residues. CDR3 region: CASSHYEQYF. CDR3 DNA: TGTGCCAGCAGCCACTACGAGCAGTACTTC.

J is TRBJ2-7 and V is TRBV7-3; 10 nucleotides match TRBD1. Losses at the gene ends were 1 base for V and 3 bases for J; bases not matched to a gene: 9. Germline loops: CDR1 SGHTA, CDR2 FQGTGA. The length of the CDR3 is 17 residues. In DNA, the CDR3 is TGTGCCAGCAGCTTAATGGGAGCCGGGACAGGGGACTACGAGCAGTACTTC. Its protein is CASSLMGAGTGDYEQYF.

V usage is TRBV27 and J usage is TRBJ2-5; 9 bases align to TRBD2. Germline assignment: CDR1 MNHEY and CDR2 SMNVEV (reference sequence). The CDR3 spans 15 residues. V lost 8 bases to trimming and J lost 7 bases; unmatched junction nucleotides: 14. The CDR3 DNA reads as TGTGCCAGCGTGTTTTTGCAGCGGGGGGCTGGGACCCAGTACTTC. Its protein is CASVFLQRGAGTQYF.

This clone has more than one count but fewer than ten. For the CDR3, the DNA is TGTGCCAGCAGCTTAGGACAGGGGACTCTTGAAAAACTGTTTTTT. Protein: CASSLGQGTLEKLFF. The rearrangement links TRBV7-9 to TRBJ1-4; 8 bases match TRBD1. V dropped 1 base and J dropped 7; count of bases not matched to a gene: 5. Germline V gene sequence: CDR1 SEHNR, CDR2 FQNEAQ (reference sequence). The CDR3 consists of 15 residues.

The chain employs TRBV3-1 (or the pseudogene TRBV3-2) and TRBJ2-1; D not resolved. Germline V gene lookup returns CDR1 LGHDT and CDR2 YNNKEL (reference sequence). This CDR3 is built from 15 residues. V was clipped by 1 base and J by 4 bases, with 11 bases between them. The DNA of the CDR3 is TGTGCCAGCAGCCAAGTAAGCGTCTCTTACAATGAGCAGTTCTTC. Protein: CASSQVSVSYNEQFF.

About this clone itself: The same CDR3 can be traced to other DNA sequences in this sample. CDR3 in DNA: TGTGCCAGCAGTCTGGTTGGGGGCGGTACCGGGGAGCTGTTTTTT. Translation: CASSLVGGGTGELFF. V gene TRBV7-2 combines with J gene TRBJ2-2, with a weak D call TRBD1 (6 bases). V lost 6 bases and J 5 bases, leaving 16 bases between the germline ends. Germline CDR1 reads SGHTA; CDR2 reads FQGNSA. This CDR3 comprises 15 residues.

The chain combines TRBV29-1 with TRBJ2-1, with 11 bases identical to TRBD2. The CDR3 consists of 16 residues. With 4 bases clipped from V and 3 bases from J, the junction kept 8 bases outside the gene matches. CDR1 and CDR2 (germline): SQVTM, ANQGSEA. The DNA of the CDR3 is TGCAGCGTTGTGGGGACTAGCGGCTTATACTACAATGAGCAGTTCTTC. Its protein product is CSVVGTSGLYYNEQFF.

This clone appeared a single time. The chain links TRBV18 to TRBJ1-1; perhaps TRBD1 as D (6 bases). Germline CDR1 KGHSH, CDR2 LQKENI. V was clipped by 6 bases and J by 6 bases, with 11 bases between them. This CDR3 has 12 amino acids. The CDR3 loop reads CASSLQGPEAFF. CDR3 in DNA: TGTGCCAGCTCCCTACAGGGCCCTGAAGCTTTCTTT.

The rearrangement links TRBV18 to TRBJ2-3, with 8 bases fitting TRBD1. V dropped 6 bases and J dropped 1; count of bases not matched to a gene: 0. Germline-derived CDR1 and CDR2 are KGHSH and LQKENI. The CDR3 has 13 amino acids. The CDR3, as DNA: TGTGCCAGCTCGACAGGGGGCACAGATACGCAGTATTTT. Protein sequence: CASSTGGTDTQYF.

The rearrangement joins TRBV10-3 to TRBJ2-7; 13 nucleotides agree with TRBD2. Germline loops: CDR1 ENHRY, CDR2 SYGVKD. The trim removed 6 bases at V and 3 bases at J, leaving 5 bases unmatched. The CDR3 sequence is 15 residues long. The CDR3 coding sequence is TGTGCCATCAGCCCTAGGACTAGCGGGAGCTACGAGCAGTACTTC. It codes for CAISPRTSGSYEQYF.

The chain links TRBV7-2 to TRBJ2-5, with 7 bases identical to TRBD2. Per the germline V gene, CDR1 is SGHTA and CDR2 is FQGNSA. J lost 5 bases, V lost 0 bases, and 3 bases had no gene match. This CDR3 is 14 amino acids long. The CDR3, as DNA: TGTGCCAGCAGCTTAGCGCGGGGGAGGGAGACCCAGTACTTC. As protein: CASSLARGRETQYF.

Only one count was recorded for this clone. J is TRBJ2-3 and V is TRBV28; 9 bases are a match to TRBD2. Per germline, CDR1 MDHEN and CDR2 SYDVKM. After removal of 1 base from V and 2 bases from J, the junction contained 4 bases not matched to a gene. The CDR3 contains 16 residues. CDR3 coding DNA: TGTGCCAGCAGTTTATCGGCTAGCGGGGACACAGATACGCAGTATTTT. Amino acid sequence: CASSLSASGDTDTQYF.

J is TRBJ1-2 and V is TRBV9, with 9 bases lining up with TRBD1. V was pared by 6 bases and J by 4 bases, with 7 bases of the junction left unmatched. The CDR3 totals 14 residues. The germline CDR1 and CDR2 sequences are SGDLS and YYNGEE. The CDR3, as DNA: TGTGCCAGCACCCACAACAGGGGGCTCTATGGCTACACCTTC. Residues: CASTHNRGLYGYTF.

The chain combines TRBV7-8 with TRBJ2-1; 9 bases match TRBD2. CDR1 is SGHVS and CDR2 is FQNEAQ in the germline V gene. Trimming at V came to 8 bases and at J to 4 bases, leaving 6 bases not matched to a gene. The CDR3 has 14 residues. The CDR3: CASRGREGYNEQFF. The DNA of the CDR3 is TGTGCCAGCCGGGGGCGGGAGGGGTACAATGAGCAGTTCTTC.

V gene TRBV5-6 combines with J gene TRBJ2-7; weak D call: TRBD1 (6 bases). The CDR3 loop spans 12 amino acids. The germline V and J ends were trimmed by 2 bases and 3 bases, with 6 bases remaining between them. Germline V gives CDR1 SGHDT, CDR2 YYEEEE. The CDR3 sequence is CASSLGGYEQYF. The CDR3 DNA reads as TGTGCCAGCAGCTTAGGGGGCTACGAGCAGTACTTC.

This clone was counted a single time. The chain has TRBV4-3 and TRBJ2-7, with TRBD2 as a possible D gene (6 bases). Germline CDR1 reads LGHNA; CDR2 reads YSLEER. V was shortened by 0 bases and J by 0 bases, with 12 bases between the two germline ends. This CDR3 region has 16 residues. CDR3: CASSQDAGLLSYEQYF. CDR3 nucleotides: TGCGCCAGCAGCCAAGATGCGGGACTCCTCTCCTACGAGCAGTACTTC.

CDR3 DNA: TGTGCCAGCAGCTTTCGCGGGATTGCTGGGGAGACCCAGTACTTC. Protein: CASSFRGIAGETQYF. The chain has TRBV7-9 and TRBJ2-5; the D gene is possibly TRBD2 (6 bases). CDR3 size: 15 residues. The germline V and J ends were trimmed by 3 bases and 5 bases, with 16 bases remaining between them. Germline CDR1 and CDR2: SEHNR and FQNEAQ (reference sequence).

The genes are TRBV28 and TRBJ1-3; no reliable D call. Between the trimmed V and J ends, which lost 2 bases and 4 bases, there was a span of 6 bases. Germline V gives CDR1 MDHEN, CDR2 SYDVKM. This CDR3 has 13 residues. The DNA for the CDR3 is TGTGCCAGCAGTTTAGCGTTAGGAAACACCATATATTTT. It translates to CASSLALGNTIYF.

CDR3 DNA sequence: TGTGCCAGCAGCGTGGCTAGCGGGGACTACAATGAGCAGTTCTTC. Translation: CASSVASGDYNEQFF. This sequence joins TRBV9 and TRBJ2-1; 9 nucleotides line up with TRBD2. The V and J ends lost 2 bases and 3 bases, in that order; junction bases with no gene match: 3. Germline V lookup: CDR1 SGDLS, CDR2 YYNGEE. CDR3 size: 15 residues.

CDR3 nucleotide sequence: TGTGCCAGCAGCTTGGGCGGGGGATCGGATACGCAGTATTTT. Its translation is CASSLGGGSDTQYF. V is TRBV7-3 and J is TRBJ2-3; 7 positions match TRBD2. Germline CDR1 and CDR2: SGHTA and FQGTGA. The CDR3 extends over 14 amino acids. V shed 3 bases, J shed 6 bases, and the junction held 6 bases outside the gene matches.

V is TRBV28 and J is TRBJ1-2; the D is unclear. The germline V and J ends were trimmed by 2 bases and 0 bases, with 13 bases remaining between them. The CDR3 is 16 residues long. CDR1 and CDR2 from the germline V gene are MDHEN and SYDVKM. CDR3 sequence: CASSLASAVANYGYTF. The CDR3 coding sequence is TGTGCCAGCAGTTTAGCGTCGGCGGTAGCTAACTATGGCTACACCTTC.